This passage covers 18 T cell receptor beta chains from one sample sequenced in a study of T cells after yellow fever vaccination. TCRdb ran MiXCR on the 5' RACE reads and lists one entry per CDR3 protein. The profile shows 510,000 or so distinct CDR3 sequences, over 15% of them singletons. This specimen was PBMCs, taken 15 days after the yellow fever booster vaccination. These TCRs come from a man aged 25-45 years who received the YFV17D yellow fever vaccine.

This clonotype was counted a few times. The genes are TRBV7-2 and TRBJ2-5; D is uncertain. Trimming removed 1 base at V and 2 bases at J, with 11 bases between. The CDR3 is 15 residues long. Germline lookup yields CDR1 SGHTA and CDR2 FQGNSA. Here the CDR3 reads CASSLVPIRQETQYF. The DNA of the CDR3 is TGTGCCAGCAGCTTAGTACCGATCAGGCAAGAGACCCAGTACTTC.

The chain links TRBV12-3 or TRBV12-4 to TRBJ2-1; 15 bases are a match to TRBD2. The CDR3 spans 17 residues. J gave up 3 bases and V 7 bases, and 7 bases lay outside the gene matches. In DNA form, the CDR3 reads TGTGCCAGCATTCCAGGACTAGCGGGAGGGTTCTACAATGAGCAGTTCTTC. This gives the protein CASIPGLAGGFYNEQFF.

This clonotype was seen only a few times. The CDR3 loop is CASGGAWSDEQYF. CDR3 DNA: TGTGCCAGCGGGGGTGCGTGGTCGGACGAGCAGTACTTC. The chain has TRBV27 and TRBJ2-7; D might be TRBD1 or TRBD2, each matching 5 bases. Looked up from germline, CDR1 is MNHEY and CDR2 is SMNVEV (reference sequence). V was trimmed by 8 bases and J by 5 bases, leaving 16 bases between them. This CDR3 comprises 13 residues.

This clonotype was found a few times. The chain has TRBV24-1 and TRBJ2-5, with 13 bases lining up with TRBD2. Looked up from germline, CDR1 is KGHDR and CDR2 is SFDVKD. V lost 3 bases, J lost 3 bases, and 6 bases stayed unmatched. The CDR3 consists of 17 residues. The CDR3 is CATSDAGLAGVEETQYF. CDR3 nucleotides: TGTGCCACCAGTGATGCCGGACTAGCGGGAGTCGAAGAGACCCAGTACTTC.

The chain uses TRBV24-1 and TRBJ2-2, with a weak D call TRBD2 (6 bases). The length of the CDR3 is 15 residues. Germline values: CDR1 KGHDR, CDR2 SFDVKD. V lost 1 base to trimming and J lost 6 bases, with 11 bases between them. The CDR3 coding sequence is TGTGCCACCAGTGATTTTCCGGGAGAGGCCGGGGAGCTGTTTTTT. Amino acids: CATSDFPGEAGELFF.

The gene calls are TRBV5-1 and TRBJ2-7; 9 nucleotides agree with TRBD1. Germline-derived CDR1 and CDR2 are SGHRS and YFSETQ. The CDR3 consists of 14 residues. J gave up 3 bases and V 6 bases, and 7 bases lay outside the gene matches. Written as DNA, the CDR3 is TGCGCCAGCACCGTAGGGGACAGGGACTACGAGCAGTACTTC. Amino acids: CASTVGDRDYEQYF.

The chain links TRBV29-1 to TRBJ2-5, with 10 bases fitting TRBD2. V gave up 6 bases and J gave up 0 bases; unmatched junction bases: 4. This CDR3 has 14 amino acids. Germline CDR1 reads SQVTM; CDR2 reads ANQGSEA. CDR3 bases: TGCAGCGTCGCCGGGACTAGCGACCAAGAGACCCAGTACTTC. Its protein product is CSVAGTSDQETQYF.

This clonotype was seen a handful of times. CDR3 coding DNA: TGCAGTGCTAGAGATCAGACTAGAATACGAGAGACCCAGTACTTC. As protein: CSARDQTRIRETQYF. V usage is TRBV20-1 and J usage is TRBJ2-5; D may be TRBD2 (6 bases). The germline V gene encodes CDR1 DFQATT and CDR2 SNEGSKA (reference sequence). The V and J ends lost 0 bases and 4 bases respectively, with 15 bases between them. The CDR3 covers 15 residues.

This clonotype was recorded a few times. V usage is TRBV12-3 or TRBV12-4 and J usage is TRBJ2-1, with TRBD2 matching over 7 bases. The CDR3 is 13 amino acids. V gave up 4 bases and J gave up 9 bases; unmatched junction bases: 6. The CDR3 region has the DNA TGTGCCAGCAGTTACCGTGGCGGGGGTGAGCAGTTCTTC. This sequence encodes CASSYRGGGEQFF.

This chain uses TRBV29-1 with TRBJ2-3, with D unresolved. The CDR3 consists of 14 residues. Trimming removed 4 bases at V and 1 base at J, with 12 bases between. The germline CDR1 and CDR2 sequences are SQVTM and ANQGSEA. CDR3: CSVVGRRGTDTQYF. CDR3 coding DNA: TGCAGCGTTGTGGGTCGTAGGGGCACAGATACGCAGTATTTT.

A single count supports this clonotype. The gene calls are TRBV6-1 and TRBJ2-5; D perhaps matches TRBD2 (5 bases). The V end lost 8 bases, the J end lost 2 bases, and 12 bases lay between the germline ends. The CDR3 consists of 13 residues. Looked up from germline, CDR1 is MNHNS and CDR2 is SASEGT. CDR3 residues: CASGRGQQETQYF. The DNA for the CDR3 is TGTGCCAGCGGCCGCGGGCAGCAAGAGACCCAGTACTTC.

This chain joins TRBV27 and TRBJ2-2; a possible D gene is TRBD2 (5 bases). The CDR3 sequence is 14 residues long. Trimming took 3 bases from V and 6 from J, leaving 11 bases between them. From germline, CDR1 is MNHEY and CDR2 SMNVEV (reference sequence). CDR3 in amino acids: CASSFMRVSGELFF. In nucleotides, the CDR3 is TGTGCCAGCAGTTTTATGAGGGTGTCCGGGGAGCTGTTTTTT.

The V gene is TRBV5-5, the J gene TRBJ1-6; possible D gene TRBD1, 5 bases. The CDR3 contains 12 residues. The germline V gene has CDR1 SGHKS and CDR2 YYEKEE (reference sequence). Trimming cost V 3 bases and J 10 bases, with 8 bases left between them. This CDR3 reads CASSSGLSPLHF. CDR3 sequence (DNA): TGTGCCAGCAGCTCAGGGTTATCACCCCTCCACTTT.

This chain uses TRBV5-1 with TRBJ2-1, with 7 bases aligning to TRBD1. This CDR3 comprises 15 residues. V was clipped by 2 bases and J by 6 bases; unmatched bases: 8. Germline loops: CDR1 SGHRS, CDR2 YFSETQ. The CDR3 nucleotides read TGCGCCAGCAGCTTACAGGGGATCTGGCGCAATGAGCAGTTCTTC. The encoded protein is CASSLQGIWRNEQFF.

The chain combines TRBV15 with TRBJ1-5; 8 bases align to TRBD1. This CDR3 contains 15 residues. In germline, CDR1 is LNHNV, CDR2 YYDKDF (reference sequence). V shed 4 bases, J shed 5 bases, and the junction held 7 bases outside the gene matches. CDR3 nucleotides: TGTGCCACCAGCACACGGACAGGGCGCGATCAGCCCCAGCATTTT. Its protein is CATSTRTGRDQPQHF. Complete variable domain (other parts from reference TRBV15 and TRBJ1-5): DAMVIQNPRYQVTQFGKPVTLSCSQTLNHNVMYWYQQKSSQAPKLLFHYYDKDFNNEADTPDNFQSRRPNTSFCFLDIRSPGLGDTAMYLCATSTRTGRDQPQHFGDGTRLSIL.

The chain recombines TRBV7-3 with TRBJ2-5; possible D gene TRBD2, 6 bases. Germline V gives CDR1 SGHTA, CDR2 FQGTGA. The V end lost 3 bases, the J end lost 1 base, and 9 bases lay between the germline ends. This CDR3 comprises 14 residues. This chain's CDR3 is CASSFFSGQETQYF. DNA of the CDR3: TGTGCCAGCAGCTTTTTTAGCGGCCAAGAGACCCAGTACTTC.

The chain employs TRBV28 and TRBJ2-1; TRBD2 aligns across 7 bases. The J segment lost 11 bases and the V segment lost 1 base, leaving 17 bases of the junction unmatched. The CDR3 extends over 17 amino acids. Germline V gene sequence: CDR1 MDHEN, CDR2 SYDVKM. CDR3 bases: TGTGCCAGCAGTTTATCGACAGCGGGACCTTCTGAGAGTCAGCAGTTCTTC. Its protein product is CASSLSTAGPSESQQFF.

The chain links TRBV4-1 to TRBJ2-1; 8 bases are shared with TRBD1. The CDR3 length is 15 residues. Germline values: CDR1 MGHRA, CDR2 YSYEKL. Trimming removed 1 base from V and 7 bases from J; junction bases left unmatched: 6. CDR3 residues: CASSQAGTGQNEQFF. The CDR3 DNA reads TGCGCCAGCAGCCAAGCTGGGACAGGACAAAATGAGCAGTTCTTC.